This TCR beta chain appears in the sequencing data of a study of blood T cell repertoires in COVID-19. Study in general: PBMCs, B-cell-depleted T cells, or T cells provided the cDNA or gDNA that made up the material.

As originally analysed: Researchers report that nucleated cell counts were estimated from reference gene primer amplification. TCRdb's table, derived via immunoSEQ multiplex PCR, lists solely in-frame clones and lacks some. V and J calls and clone size are as listed in that table; D and trimming were resolved from the DNA. The repertoire includes approximately 450,000 clones, 85% to 90% of them detected once, and around 4.4% sits in the top ten. The receptor was derived from a woman aged 25-40 years with acute or convalescent COVID-19. The sample consisted of peripheral blood.

CDR3 DNA: TGTGCCAGCAGCCCAAGCACAGATACGCAGTATTTT. As protein: CASSPSTDTQYF. The chain carries TRBV7-9 and TRBJ2-3; D unclear. V lost 5 bases, J lost 0 bases, and 3 bases lay in between. The germline V gene has CDR1 SEHNR and CDR2 FQNEAQ (reference sequence). CDR3 length equals 12 residues.